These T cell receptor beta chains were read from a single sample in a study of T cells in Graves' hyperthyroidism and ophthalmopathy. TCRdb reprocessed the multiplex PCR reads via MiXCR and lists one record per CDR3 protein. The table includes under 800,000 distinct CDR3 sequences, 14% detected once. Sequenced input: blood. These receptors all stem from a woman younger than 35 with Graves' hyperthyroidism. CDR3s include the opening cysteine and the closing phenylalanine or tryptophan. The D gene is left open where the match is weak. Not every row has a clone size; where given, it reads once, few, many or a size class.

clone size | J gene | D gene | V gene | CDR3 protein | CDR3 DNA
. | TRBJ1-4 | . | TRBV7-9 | CASSLVSANEKPFF | TGTGCCAGCAGCTTAGTTAGTGCCAATGAAAAACCGTTTTTT
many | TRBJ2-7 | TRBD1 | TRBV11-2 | CASSAYRGLGEQYF | TGTGCCAGCAGCGCGTACAGGGGGCTGGGGGAGCAGTACTTC
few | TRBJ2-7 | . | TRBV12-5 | CASGFGVYEQYF | TGTGCTAGTGGTTTTGGGGTCTACGAGCAGTACTTC
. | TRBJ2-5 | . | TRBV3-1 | CASSETVPETQYF | TGTGCCAGCAGCGAGACAGTCCCTGAGACCCAGTACTTC
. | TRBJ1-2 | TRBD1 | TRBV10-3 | CAIRDRAYGYTF | TGTGCCATCCGGGACAGGGCCTATGGCTACACCTTC
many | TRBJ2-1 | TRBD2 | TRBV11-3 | CASSLAGLSYNEQFF | TGTGCCAGCAGCCTAGCGGGACTCTCCTACAATGAGCAGTTCTTC
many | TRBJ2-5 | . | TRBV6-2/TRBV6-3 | CASSTRQQYQETQYF | TGTGCCAGCAGTACCCGCCAGCAGTACCAAGAGACCCAGTACTTC
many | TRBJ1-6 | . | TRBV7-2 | CASSPQGILVSPLHF | TGTGCCAGCAGCCCCCAGGGGATCTTGGTGTCACCCCTCCACTTT
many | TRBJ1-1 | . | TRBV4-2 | CASSPRASTEAFF | TGTGCCAGCAGCCCACGGGCCAGCACTGAAGCTTTCTTT
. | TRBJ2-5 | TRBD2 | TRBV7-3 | CASSLGAGTSGRETQYF | TGTGCCAGCAGCTTAGGGGCCGGGACTAGCGGGAGAGAGACCCAGTACTTC
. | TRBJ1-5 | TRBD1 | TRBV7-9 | CASSPDRVGSNQPQHF | TGTGCCAGCAGCCCCGACAGGGTTGGTAGCAATCAGCCCCAGCATTTT
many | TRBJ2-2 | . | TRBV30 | CAWSVRWITGELFF | TGTGCCTGGAGTGTACGTTGGATCACCGGGGAGCTGTTTTTT
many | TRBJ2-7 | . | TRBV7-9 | CASSLGPTARGEQYF | TGTGCCAGCAGCTTAGGGCCCACCGCCCGGGGCGAGCAGTACTTC
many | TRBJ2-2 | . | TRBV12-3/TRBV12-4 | CASSSPTAANTGELFF | TGTGCCAGCAGTTCTCCGACGGCCGCGAACACCGGGGAGCTGTTTTTT
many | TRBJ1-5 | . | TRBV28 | CASSLQLGDQPQHF | TGTGCCAGCAGTTTACAGCTGGGAGATCAGCCCCAGCATTTT
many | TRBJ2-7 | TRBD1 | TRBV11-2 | CASSFGTGFYEQYF | TGTGCCAGCAGCTTCGGGACAGGGTTTTACGAGCAGTACTTC
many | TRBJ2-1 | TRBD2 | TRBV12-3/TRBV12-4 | CASSERTSGSWNEQFF | TGTGCCAGCAGTGAACGGACTAGCGGGAGCTGGAATGAGCAGTTCTTC
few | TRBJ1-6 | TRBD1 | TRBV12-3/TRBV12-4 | CASTRGGATYNSPLHF | TGTGCCAGCACCAGGGGGGGGGCGACTTATAATTCACCCCTCCACTTT
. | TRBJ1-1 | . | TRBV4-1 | CASSLSGVWTEAFF | TGCGCCAGCAGCCTTTCCGGGGTATGGACTGAAGCTTTCTTT
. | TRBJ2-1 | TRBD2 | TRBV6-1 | CAVTRAGRSYNEQFF | TGTGCCGTAACCCGAGCGGGGAGATCCTACAATGAGCAGTTCTTC
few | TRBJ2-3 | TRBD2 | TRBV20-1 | CSARDSASGSVSWDTDTQYF | TGCAGTGCTAGAGATTCCGCTAGCGGGAGTGTGTCGTGGGACACAGATACGCAGTATTTT
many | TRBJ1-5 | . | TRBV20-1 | CSIMGRGGDQPQHF | TGCAGTATAATGGGGCGAGGAGGTGATCAGCCCCAGCATTTT
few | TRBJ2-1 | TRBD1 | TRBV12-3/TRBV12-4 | CASSFVYRGWNEQFF | TGTGCCAGCAGTTTCGTGTACAGGGGGTGGAATGAGCAGTTCTTC
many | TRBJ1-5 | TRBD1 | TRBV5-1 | CASSPGQGANLGAQHF | TGCGCCAGCAGCCCCGGACAGGGGGCCAATCTTGGAGCCCAGCATTTT
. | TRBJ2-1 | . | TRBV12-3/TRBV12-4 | CASSPFSDEQFF | TGTGCCAGCAGTCCCTTCTCCGATGAGCAGTTCTTC
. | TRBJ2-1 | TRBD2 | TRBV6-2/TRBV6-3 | CASTTSRNEQFF | TGCGCCAGCACGACTAGCCGCAATGAGCAGTTCTTC
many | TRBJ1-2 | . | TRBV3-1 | CASSQFANGYTF | TGTGCCAGCAGCCAATTTGCTAATGGCTACACCTTC
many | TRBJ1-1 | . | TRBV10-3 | CAISESYPGEHTEAFF | TGTGCCATCAGTGAGTCGTATCCAGGGGAACATACTGAAGCTTTCTTT
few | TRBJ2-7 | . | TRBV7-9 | CASTTPGRVYEQYF | TGTGCCAGCACCACACCCGGGCGCGTCTACGAGCAGTACTTC
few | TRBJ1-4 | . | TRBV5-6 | CASSSGLSNEKLFF | TGTGCCAGCAGTTCGGGACTGAGTAATGAAAAACTGTTTTTT
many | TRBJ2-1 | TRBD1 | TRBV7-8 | CASSSTHGTAHNEQFF | TGTGCCAGCAGCTCTACCCATGGGACAGCCCACAATGAGCAGTTCTTC
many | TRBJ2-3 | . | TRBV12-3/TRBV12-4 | CASSIAGTADTQYF | TGTGCCAGCAGTATAGCGGGGACAGCAGATACGCAGTATTTT
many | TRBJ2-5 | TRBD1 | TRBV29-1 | CSTSGQEETQYF | TGCAGCACTTCCGGACAGGAGGAGACCCAGTACTTC
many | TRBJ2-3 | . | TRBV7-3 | CASSLRGVSTDTQYF | TGTGCCAGCAGCTTAAGGGGCGTTAGCACAGATACGCAGTATTTT
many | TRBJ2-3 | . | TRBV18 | CASSPPLRGMTDTQYF | TGTGCCAGCTCACCACCGTTAAGGGGAATGACAGATACGCAGTATTTT
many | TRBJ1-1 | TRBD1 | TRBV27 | CASSQGQGLVNTEAFF | TGTGCCAGCAGTCAGGGACAGGGGCTGGTGAACACTGAAGCTTTCTTT
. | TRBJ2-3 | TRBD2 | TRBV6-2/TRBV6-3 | CASSYSRLARDTQYF | TGTGCCAGCAGTTACTCGAGACTAGCTAGAGATACGCAGTATTTT
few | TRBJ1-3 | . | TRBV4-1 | CASSPSDFSGNTIYF | TGCGCCAGCAGCCCCTCGGACTTCTCTGGAAACACCATATATTTT
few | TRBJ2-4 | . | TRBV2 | CASSEGKPHPKNIQYF | TGTGCCAGCAGTGAAGGGAAACCCCATCCCAAAAACATTCAGTACTTC
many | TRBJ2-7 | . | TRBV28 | CASTPGGSYYYEQYF | TGTGCCAGCACCCCGGGGGGCAGTTACTACTACGAGCAGTACTTC
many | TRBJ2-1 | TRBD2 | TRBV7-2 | CASSFAGGLDNEQFF | TGTGCCAGCAGCTTCGCGGGAGGACTTGACAATGAGCAGTTCTTC
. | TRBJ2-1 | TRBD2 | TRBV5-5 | CASSLLAGAVYNEQFF | TGTGCCAGCAGCTTGCTAGCGGGAGCGGTTTACAATGAGCAGTTCTTC
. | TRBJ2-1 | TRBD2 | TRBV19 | CASSMTSVPNNEQFF | TGTGCCAGTAGTATGACTAGCGTGCCGAACAATGAGCAGTTCTTC
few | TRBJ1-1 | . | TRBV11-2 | CASGINGGRTEAFF | TGTGCCAGCGGGATTAACGGGGGGCGCACTGAAGCTTTCTTT
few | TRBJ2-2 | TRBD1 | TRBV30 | CAWRGGLDRPTGELFF | TGTGCCTGGAGAGGGGGATTGGACAGGCCTACCGGGGAGCTGTTTTTT
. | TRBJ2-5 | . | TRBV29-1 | CSVLRVQETQYF | TGCAGCGTACTACGAGTCCAAGAGACCCAGTACTTC
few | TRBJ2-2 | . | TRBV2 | CASTEDGGANTGELFF | TGTGCCAGCACCGAGGATGGGGGGGCAAACACCGGGGAGCTGTTTTTT
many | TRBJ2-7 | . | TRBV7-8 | CASSLFSDGYEQYF | TGTGCCAGCAGCTTATTTAGCGATGGCTACGAGCAGTACTTC
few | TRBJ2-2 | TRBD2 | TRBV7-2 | CASSVPGLAGGGTGELFF | TGTGCCAGCAGCGTTCCGGGACTAGCGGGAGGGGGCACCGGGGAGCTGTTTTTT
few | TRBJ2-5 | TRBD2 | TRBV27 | CASSASGVLPETQYF | TGTGCCAGCAGTGCTAGCGGAGTCCTCCCGGAGACCCAGTACTTC
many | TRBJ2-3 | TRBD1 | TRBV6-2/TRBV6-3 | CASSSHPGQNTDTQYF | TGTGCCAGCAGCTCGCATCCGGGACAGAACACAGATACGCAGTATTTT
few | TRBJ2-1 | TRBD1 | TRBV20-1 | CSARTSGQGYNEQFF | TGCAGTGCTAGGACTTCGGGACAGGGGTACAATGAGCAGTTCTTC
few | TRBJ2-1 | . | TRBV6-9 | CASGLSSDHEQFF | TGTGCCAGCGGCTTATCATCCGACCATGAGCAGTTCTTC